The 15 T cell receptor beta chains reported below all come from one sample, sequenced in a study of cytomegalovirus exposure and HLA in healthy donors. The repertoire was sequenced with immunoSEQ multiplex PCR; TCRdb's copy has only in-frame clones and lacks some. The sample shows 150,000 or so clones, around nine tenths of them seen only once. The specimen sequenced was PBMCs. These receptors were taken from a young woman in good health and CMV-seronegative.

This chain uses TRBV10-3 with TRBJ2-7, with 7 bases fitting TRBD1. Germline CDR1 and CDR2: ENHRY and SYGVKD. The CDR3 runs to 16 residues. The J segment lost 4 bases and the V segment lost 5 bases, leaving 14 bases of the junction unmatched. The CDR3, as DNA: TGTGCCATCAGTAATCCGGGACAGCTCCTGGGTTACGAGCAGTACTTC. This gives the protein CAISNPGQLLGYEQYF.

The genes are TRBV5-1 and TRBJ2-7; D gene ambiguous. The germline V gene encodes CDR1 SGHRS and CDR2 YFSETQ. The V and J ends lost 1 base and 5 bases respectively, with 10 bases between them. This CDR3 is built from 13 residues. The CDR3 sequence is CASSLFFLNEQYF. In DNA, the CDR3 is TGCGCCAGCAGCTTGTTTTTCCTAAACGAGCAGTACTTC.

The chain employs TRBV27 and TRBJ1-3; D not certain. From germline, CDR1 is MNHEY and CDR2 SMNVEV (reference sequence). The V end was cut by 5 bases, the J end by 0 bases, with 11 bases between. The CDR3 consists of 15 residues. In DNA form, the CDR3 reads TGTGCCAGCAGTCCTCACGGGGACTCTGGAAACACCATATATTTT. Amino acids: CASSPHGDSGNTIYF.

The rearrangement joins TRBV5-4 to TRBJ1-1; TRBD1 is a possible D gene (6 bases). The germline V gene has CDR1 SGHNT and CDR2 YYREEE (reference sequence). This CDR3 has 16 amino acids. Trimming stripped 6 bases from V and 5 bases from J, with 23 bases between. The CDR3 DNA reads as TGTGCCAGCAAGAAGGACAGCAGGGGACCTGATACTGAAGCTTTCTTT. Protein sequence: CASKKDSRGPDTEAFF. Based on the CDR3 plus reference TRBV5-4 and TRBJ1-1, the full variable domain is ETGVTQSPTHLIKTRGQQVTLRCSSQSGHNTVSWYQQALGQGPQFIFQYYREEENGRGNFPPRFSGLQFPNYSSELNVNALELDDSALYLCASKKDSRGPDTEAFFGQGTRLTVV.

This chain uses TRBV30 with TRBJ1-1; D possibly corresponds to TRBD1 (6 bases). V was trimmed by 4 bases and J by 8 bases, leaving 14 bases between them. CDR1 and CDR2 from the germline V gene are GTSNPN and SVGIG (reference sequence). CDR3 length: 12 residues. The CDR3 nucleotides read TGTGCCTGGACAAGGGGGGGCGTGGAAGCTTTCTTT. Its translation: CAWTRGGVEAFF.

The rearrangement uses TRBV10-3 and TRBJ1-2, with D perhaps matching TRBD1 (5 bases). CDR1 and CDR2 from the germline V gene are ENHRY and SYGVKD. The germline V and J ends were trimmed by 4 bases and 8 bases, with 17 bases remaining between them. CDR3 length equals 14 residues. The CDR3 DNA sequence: TGTGCCATCAGTGTGGCTGGGGGGAAGGACGGCTACACCTTC. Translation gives CAISVAGGKDGYTF.

CDR3 sequence (DNA): TGTGCCAGTAGCGACAGGGGCTTACCCTACGAGCAGTACTTC. Its translation is CASSDRGLPYEQYF. The V call is TRBV19, the J call TRBJ2-7, with TRBD1 matching 8 bases. This CDR3 spans 14 amino acids. The trim removed 6 bases at V and 2 bases at J, leaving 6 bases unmatched. Germline assignment: CDR1 LNHDA and CDR2 SQIVND (reference sequence).

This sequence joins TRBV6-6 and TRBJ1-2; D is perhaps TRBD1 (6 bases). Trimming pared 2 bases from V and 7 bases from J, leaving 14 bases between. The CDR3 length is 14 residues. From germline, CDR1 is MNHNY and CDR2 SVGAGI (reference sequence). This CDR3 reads CASSYDRLGGGYTF. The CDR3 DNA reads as TGTGCCAGCAGTTACGACAGGCTAGGTGGTGGCTACACCTTC.

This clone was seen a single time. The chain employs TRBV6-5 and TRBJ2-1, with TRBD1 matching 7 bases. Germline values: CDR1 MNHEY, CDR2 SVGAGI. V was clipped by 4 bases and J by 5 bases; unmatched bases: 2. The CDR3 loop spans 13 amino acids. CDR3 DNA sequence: TGTGCCAGCAGTTCGGGGACAGACAATGAGCAGTTCTTC. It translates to CASSSGTDNEQFF.

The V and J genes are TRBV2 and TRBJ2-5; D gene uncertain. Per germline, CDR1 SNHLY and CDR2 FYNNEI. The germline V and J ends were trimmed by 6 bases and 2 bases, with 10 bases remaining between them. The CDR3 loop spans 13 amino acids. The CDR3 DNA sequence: TGTGCCAGCAGAAGAGGCGGTCAAGAGACCCAGTACTTC. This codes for CASRRGGQETQYF.

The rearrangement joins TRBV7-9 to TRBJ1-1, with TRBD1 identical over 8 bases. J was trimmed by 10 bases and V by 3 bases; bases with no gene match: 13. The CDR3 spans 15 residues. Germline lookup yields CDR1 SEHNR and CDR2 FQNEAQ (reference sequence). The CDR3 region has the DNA TGTGCCAGCAGCTTTCAGGGACAGGTTCAACAGGCAGCTTTCTTT. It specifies CASSFQGQVQQAAFF.

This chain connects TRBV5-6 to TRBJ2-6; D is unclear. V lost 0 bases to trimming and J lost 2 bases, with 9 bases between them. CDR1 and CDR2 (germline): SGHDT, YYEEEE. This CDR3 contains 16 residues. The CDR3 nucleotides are TGTGCCAGCAGCTTGGTTAACTTCCCTGGGGCCAACGTCCTGACTTTC. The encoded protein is CASSLVNFPGANVLTF. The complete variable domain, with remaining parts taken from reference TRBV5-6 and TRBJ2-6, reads DAGVTQSPTHLIKTRGQQVTLRCSPKSGHDTVSWYQQALGQGPQFIFQYYEEEERQRGNFPDRFSGHQFPNYSSELNVNALLLGDSALYLCASSLVNFPGANVLTFGAGSRLTVL.

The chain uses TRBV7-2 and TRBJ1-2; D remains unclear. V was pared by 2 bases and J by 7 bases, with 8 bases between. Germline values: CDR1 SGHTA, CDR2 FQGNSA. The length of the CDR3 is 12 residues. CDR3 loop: CASSLREIGYTF. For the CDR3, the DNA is TGTGCCAGCAGCTTAAGGGAGATTGGCTACACCTTC.

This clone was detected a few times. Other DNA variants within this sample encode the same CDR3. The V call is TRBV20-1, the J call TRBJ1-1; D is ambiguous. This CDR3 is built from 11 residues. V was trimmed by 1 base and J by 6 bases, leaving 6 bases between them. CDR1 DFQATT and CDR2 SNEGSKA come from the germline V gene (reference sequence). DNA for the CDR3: TGCAGTGCTAGAGGAGGCGCTGAAGCTTTCTTT. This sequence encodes CSARGGAEAFF.

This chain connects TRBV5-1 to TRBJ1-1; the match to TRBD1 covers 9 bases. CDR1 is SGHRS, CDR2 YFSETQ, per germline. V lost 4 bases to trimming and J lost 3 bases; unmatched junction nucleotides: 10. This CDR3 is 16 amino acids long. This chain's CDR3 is CASSPRQGVWDTEAFF. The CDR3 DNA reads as TGCGCCAGCAGCCCAAGACAGGGGGTATGGGACACTGAAGCTTTCTTT.